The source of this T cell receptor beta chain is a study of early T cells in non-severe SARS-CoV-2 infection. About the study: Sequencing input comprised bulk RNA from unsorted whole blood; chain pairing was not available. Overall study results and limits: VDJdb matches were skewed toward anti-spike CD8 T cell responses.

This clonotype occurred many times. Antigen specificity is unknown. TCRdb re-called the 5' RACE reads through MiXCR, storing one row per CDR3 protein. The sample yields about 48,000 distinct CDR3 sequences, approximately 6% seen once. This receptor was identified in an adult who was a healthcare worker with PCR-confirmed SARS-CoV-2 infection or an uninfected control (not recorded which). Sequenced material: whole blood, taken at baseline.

CDR3 nucleotide sequence: TGTGCCAGCAGCTTTACCCGGACAGGGGGGAATTCTGAAGCTTTCTTT. Protein product: CASSFTRTGGNSEAFF. The chain links TRBV11-2 to TRBJ1-1, with 10 positions matching TRBD1. V lost 3 bases to trimming and J lost 6 bases; unmatched junction nucleotides: 10. CDR3 length: 16 residues. Germline V gives CDR1 SGHAT, CDR2 FQNNGV. Complete variable domain (other parts from reference TRBV11-2 and TRBJ1-1): EAGVAQSPRYKIIEKRQSVAFWCNPISGHATLYWYQQILGQGPKLLIQFQNNGVVDDSQLPKDRFSAERLKGVDSTLKIQPAKLEDSAVYLCASSFTRTGGNSEAFFGQGTRLTVV.